These 21 T cell receptor beta chains share one sample of origin, sequenced in a study of T cells in Graves' hyperthyroidism and ophthalmopathy. It was RNA transcripts that yielded the amplified TCR beta CDR3 regions. The study used the HTBI primer set for a first-round RT-PCR of the TCR CDR3. Each CDR3 protein gets one entry after TCRdb re-called the multiplex PCR reads with MiXCR. The sample includes under 350,000 distinct CDR3 sequences, 21% of them seen just once. Specimen: blood. Receptors were obtained from a woman between 45 and 60 years old with Graves' hyperthyroidism.

This clonotype was seen many times. The chain carries TRBV25-1 and TRBJ2-1, with TRBD1 matching 11 bases. The CDR3 runs to 16 residues. The germline CDR1 and CDR2 sequences are MGHDK and SYGVNS. The J segment lost 8 bases and the V segment lost 4 bases, leaving 10 bases of the junction unmatched. As DNA, the CDR3 is TGTGCCAGCAGTGGGACAGGGGGCAAAAGCATCGATGAGCAGTTCTTC. Amino acid sequence: CASSGTGGKSIDEQFF.

This clonotype was counted between two and nine times. The chain recombines TRBV7-2 with TRBJ1-5; D gene uncertain. V lost 1 base to trimming and J lost 5 bases, with 12 bases between them. The CDR3 contains 15 residues. Germline-derived CDR1 and CDR2 are SGHTA and FQGNSA. For the CDR3, the DNA is TGTGCCAGCAGCTTAGGAGGGAGAGGCTATCAGCCCCAGCATTTT. Its translation is CASSLGGRGYQPQHF. Full variable domain (missing parts from reference TRBV7-2 and TRBJ1-5): GAGVSQSPSNKVTEKGKDVELRCDPISGHTALYWYRQSLGQGLEFLIYFQGNSAPDKSGLPSDRFSAERTGGSVSTLTIQRTQQEDSAVYLCASSLGGRGYQPQHFGDGTRLSIL.

This chain uses TRBV28 with TRBJ2-5; 11 nucleotides line up with TRBD2. J was trimmed by 5 bases and V by 5 bases; bases with no gene match: 10. The CDR3 is 16 residues long. Germline V CDR1 and CDR2: MDHEN, SYDVKM. The CDR3 region has the DNA TGTGCCAGCAGTCGGGGGACTAGCGGTCTTGGGGAGACCCAGTACTTC. Encoded protein: CASSRGTSGLGETQYF.

This clonotype has at least ten counts. The CDR3 reads CASSYHGGGPDNEQFF. CDR3 in DNA: TGTGCCAGCAGTTACCATGGGGGAGGGCCGGATAATGAGCAGTTCTTC. The chain joins TRBV6-5 to TRBJ2-1, with 7 nucleotides matching TRBD2. The CDR3 is 16 residues long. The germline V gene has CDR1 MNHEY and CDR2 SVGAGI. With V trimmed by 2 bases and J by 7 bases, 11 bases remained unmatched.

Concerning this clonotype: Being one base from a much bigger clone, this may be a read error. This chain connects TRBV28 to TRBJ1-1; a possible D gene is TRBD1 (6 bases). Germline V gives CDR1 MDHEN, CDR2 SYDVKM. This CDR3 has 14 residues. The CDR3 sequence is CASSLGLGGTEVFF. CDR3 bases: TGTGCCAGCAGTCTCGGCTTGGGGGGCACTGAAGTTTTCTTT.

This clonotype was found a few times. The CDR3 reads CASSSGGEAKNIQYF. The CDR3 nucleotides read TGTGCCAGCAGTAGTGGAGGGGAAGCCAAAAACATTCAGTACTTC. V and J are TRBV28 and TRBJ2-4, with a weak D call TRBD2 (6 bases). Germline V gives CDR1 MDHEN, CDR2 SYDVKM. Between the trimmed V and J ends, which lost 5 bases and 0 bases, there was a span of 11 bases. The CDR3 is made up of 15 amino acids.

This clonotype appeared many times. V gene TRBV10-3 combines with J gene TRBJ1-5; possible D gene TRBD1, 6 bases. The germline V gene encodes CDR1 ENHRY and CDR2 SYGVKD. The CDR3 spans 15 residues. Trimming left V 4 bases short and J 3 bases short, with 13 bases between. Here the CDR3 DNA reads TGTGCCATCAGTGTATCGGGGGCAGACAATCAGCCCCAGCATTTT. Translated: CAISVSGADNQPQHF.

The chain uses TRBV11-3 and TRBJ1-5; the match to TRBD1 covers 10 bases. Germline V gene lookup returns CDR1 SGHNT and CDR2 YENEEA. V shed 6 bases and J 4 bases; nucleotides not matched to a gene: 9. The length of the CDR3 is 16 residues. In DNA form, the CDR3 reads TGTGCCAGCAGTTTATGGGACAGGGGTTTTAATCAGCCCCAGCATTTT. Encoded protein: CASSLWDRGFNQPQHF.

This clonotype was detected ten times or more. The chain links TRBV12-3 or TRBV12-4 to TRBJ1-3; D gene ambiguous. V shed 2 bases and J shed 3 bases, with 14 bases lying between them. The CDR3 covers 16 residues. The CDR3 nucleotides are TGTGCCAGCAGTTTAAGGAGGAGGAGGGTTGGAAACACCATATATTTT. Translating it yields CASSLRRRRVGNTIYF.

This clonotype was seen only a few times. V is TRBV2 and J is TRBJ2-7; no clear D. V dropped 1 base and J dropped 3 bases, with 7 bases sitting between them. Germline V gives CDR1 SNHLY, CDR2 FYNNEI. The CDR3 totals 13 residues. CDR3: CASSEGLDYEQYF. The CDR3 bases are TGTGCCAGCAGTGAAGGCCTCGACTACGAGCAGTACTTC. Based on the CDR3 plus reference TRBV2 and TRBJ2-7, the full variable domain is EPEVTQTPSHQVTQMGQEVILRCVPISNHLYFYWYRQILGQKVEFLVSFYNNEISEKSEIFDDQFSVERPDGSNFTLKIRSTKLEDSAMYFCASSEGLDYEQYFGPGTRLTVT.

The chain has TRBV15 and TRBJ2-1; 10 bases match TRBD2. Germline CDR1 and CDR2: LNHNV and YYDKDF (reference sequence). The CDR3 has 13 amino acids. J was trimmed by 7 bases and V by 7 bases; bases with no gene match: 4. The CDR3, as DNA: TGTGCCACCACTAGCGGGAGTGAGAATGAGCAGTTCTTC. Protein sequence: CATTSGSENEQFF.

This clonotype was recorded at least ten times. The chain employs TRBV2 and TRBJ1-1, with D perhaps TRBD1 (6 bases). The CDR3 contains 10 residues. Trimming pared 7 bases from V and 7 bases from J, leaving 7 bases between. CDR1 and CDR2 (germline): SNHLY, FYNNEI. The CDR3 sequence: CASTQGEAFF. CDR3 nucleotides: TGTGCCAGCACACAGGGTGAAGCTTTCTTT.

This clonotype showed up many times. The rearrangement uses TRBV11-2 and TRBJ1-6; D is ambiguous. Germline V gene lookup returns CDR1 SGHAT and CDR2 FQNNGV. V was pared by 1 base and J by 7 bases, with 5 bases between. The CDR3 loop spans 13 amino acids. The CDR3 sequence is CASSLGINSPLHF. The CDR3 DNA reads TGTGCCAGCAGCTTAGGGATAAATTCACCCCTCCACTTT.

This clonotype was seen repeatedly, ten times or more. The chain couples TRBV29-1 to TRBJ1-1; perhaps TRBD1 as D (5 bases). V was cut by 3 bases and J by 4 bases, with 12 bases left in between. This CDR3 has 13 residues. Germline CDR1 is SQVTM and CDR2 is ANQGSEA. The DNA of the CDR3 is TGCAGCGTTGACCAGGGCAAGGGCACTGAAGCTTTCTTT. Amino acid sequence: CSVDQGKGTEAFF.

This chain uses TRBV20-1 with TRBJ2-3; D might be TRBD2 (6 bases). The ends were cut back, 0 bases at V and 1 base at J, with 11 bases in the middle. CDR3 length: 15 residues. The V gene's germline CDR1 is DFQATT and CDR2 SNEGSKA (reference sequence). CDR3 residues: CSARDGASGTDTQYF. In DNA, the CDR3 is TGCAGTGCTAGAGATGGGGCTAGCGGCACAGATACGCAGTATTTT.

This clonotype has ten or more counts. This chain links TRBV5-1 with TRBJ2-2; tentatively, D is TRBD1 (5 bases). The CDR3 sequence is 13 residues long. The germline V gene encodes CDR1 SGHRS and CDR2 YFSETQ. Trimming removed 4 bases at V and 4 bases at J, with 8 bases between. CDR3 sequence reads: CASSVTVTGELFF. CDR3 in DNA: TGCGCCAGCAGCGTGACAGTCACCGGGGAGCTGTTTTTT.

This clonotype was counted ten times or more. The rearrangement joins TRBV10-3 to TRBJ2-7, with TRBD2 matching 9 bases. Trimming at V came to 1 base and at J to 4 bases, leaving 17 bases not matched to a gene. CDR1 is ENHRY and CDR2 is SYGVKD in the germline V gene. This CDR3 has 19 residues. The CDR3 here is CAISELNPRLAALGYEQYF. The CDR3 DNA reads as TGTGCCATCAGTGAGTTGAACCCGAGACTAGCGGCCTTAGGATACGAGCAGTACTTC.

The table lists this clonotype with a few counts. The chain joins TRBV25-1 to TRBJ2-5, with unresolved D. V was pared by 1 base and J by 4 bases, with 13 bases between. In germline, CDR1 is MGHDK, CDR2 SYGVNS. The length of the CDR3 is 15 residues. The CDR3 here is CASSEFLPFGETQYF. The CDR3 DNA reads as TGTGCCAGCAGTGAATTCCTCCCCTTCGGAGAGACCCAGTACTTC.

The table lists this clonotype with a few counts. This chain connects TRBV5-1 to TRBJ2-1; no clear D gene. Trimming removed 0 bases from V and 8 bases from J, with 6 bases in between. Germline V gene data show CDR1 as SGHRS and CDR2 as YFSETQ. There are 12 residues in the CDR3. CDR3 amino acids: CASSLAAHEQFF. For the CDR3, the DNA is TGCGCCAGCAGCTTGGCTGCCCATGAGCAGTTCTTC.

This clonotype was detected many times. The rearrangement uses TRBV2 and TRBJ1-1, with D possibly TRBD1 on 5 matching bases. This CDR3 is built from 13 residues. Germline V CDR1 and CDR2: SNHLY, FYNNEI. Trimming cost V 6 bases and J 0 bases, with 8 bases left between them. For the CDR3, the DNA is TGTGCCAGCAGGGGGACGGTGAACACTGAAGCTTTCTTT. Translation gives CASRGTVNTEAFF.

In this sample, this clonotype turned up many times. V is TRBV7-2 and J is TRBJ2-2; TRBD1 is a possible D gene (5 bases). The V gene lost 1 base and the J gene lost 1 base, with 10 bases spanning the gap. The CDR3 loop spans 16 amino acids. In germline, CDR1 is SGHTA, CDR2 FQGNSA. CDR3 coding DNA: TGTGCCAGCAGCTTAGGTTTCAGGGTGAACACCGGGGAGCTGTTTTTT. It yields the protein CASSLGFRVNTGELFF.